Below are 30 T cell receptor beta chains sequenced from a single sample in a study of blood T cells in healthy people across ages. A second roughly 6 to 12 cycle PCR used barcoded and J-beta primers. In TCRdb, the 5' RACE reads were re-called with MiXCR into one record per CDR3 protein. The data show approximately 850,000 distinct CDR3 sequences, approximately 44% seen once. Material for sequencing was blood. The receptors were sampled from a man in his sixties in good health.

This sequence joins TRBV27 and TRBJ2-7; the match to TRBD1 covers 9 bases. In germline, CDR1 is MNHEY, CDR2 SMNVEV (reference sequence). Germline trimming cut 5 bases from V and 9 bases from J; bases unmatched to any gene: 11. The length of the CDR3 is 14 residues. The CDR3 loop is CASSPGQGFGGQYF. The CDR3 nucleotides are TGTGCCAGCAGTCCGGGACAGGGCTTCGGCGGGCAGTACTTC.

There are a few counts of this clonotype. The gene calls are TRBV2 and TRBJ2-3, with a weak D call TRBD1 (5 bases). Trimming took off 6 bases at V and 2 bases at J, with 15 bases between the two ends. Germline V gene lookup returns CDR1 SNHLY and CDR2 FYNNEI. This CDR3 spans 15 amino acids. CDR3 residues: CASSPMSGFTDTQYF. The CDR3 region has the DNA TGTGCCAGCAGCCCCATGTCAGGGTTCACAGATACGCAGTATTTT.

This clonotype was counted a few times. This sequence may be a read error, since a much larger clone differs from it by one base. DNA for the CDR3: TGTGCCAGCAGGCCCGGGACAGGGGCCTACGAGCAGTACTTC. It encodes CASRPGTGAYEQYF. The V gene is TRBV6-1, the J gene TRBJ2-7; 10 nucleotides align to TRBD1. The CDR3 runs to 14 residues. Trimming cost V 6 bases and J 2 bases; bases outside gene matches: 4. CDR1 is MNHNS, CDR2 SASEGT, per germline.

This clonotype was picked up a small number of times. This chain connects TRBV13 to TRBJ2-7; TRBD2 matches at 13 bases. Looked up from germline, CDR1 is PRHDT and CDR2 is FYEKMQ (reference sequence). The V gene end was trimmed by 5 bases and the J gene end by 0 bases; junction bases not matched to a gene: 4. The CDR3 covers 16 residues. The CDR3 reads CASSRGLAGVSYEQYF. The CDR3 DNA reads as TGTGCCAGCAGCCGTGGACTAGCGGGGGTCTCCTACGAGCAGTACTTC.

The chain links TRBV6-6 to TRBJ1-1; 9 positions match TRBD1. In germline, CDR1 is MNHNY, CDR2 SVGAGI (reference sequence). V shed 6 bases and J 5 bases; nucleotides not matched to a gene: 7. The CDR3 spans 14 residues. In DNA, the CDR3 is TGTGCCAGCAGCTTCACAGGGGGCGAAACTGAAGCTTTCTTT. Protein sequence: CASSFTGGETEAFF.

V usage is TRBV27 and J usage is TRBJ2-4, with 8 bases identical to TRBD1. The closer fit of TRBJ2-7 to the DNA end suggests the J call may be wrong. Germline loops: CDR1 MNHEY, CDR2 SMNVEV (reference sequence). This CDR3 has 15 residues. The CDR3 loop reads CASSPDRGFVNEQYF. DNA for the CDR3: TGTGCCAGCAGTCCTGACAGGGGATTTGTCAACGAGCAGTACTTC.

The chain links TRBV5-1 to TRBJ1-1, with a possible D match to TRBD1 (6 bases). The germline V and J ends were trimmed by 4 bases and 0 bases, with 16 bases remaining between them. CDR3 length equals 16 residues. Germline V CDR1 and CDR2: SGHRS, YFSETQ. CDR3 sequence (DNA): TGCGCCAGCAGCGTGACGGGACATAAAGTGAACACTGAAGCTTTCTTT. This codes for CASSVTGHKVNTEAFF.

The chain combines TRBV3-1 with TRBJ2-3; 7 bases match TRBD2. The CDR3 sequence is 13 residues long. CDR1 is LGHDT, CDR2 YNNKEL, per germline (reference sequence). The ends lost 2 bases at V and 9 bases at J; junction bases unmatched: 5. The CDR3 nucleotides read TGTGCCAGCAGCCAACAGACTAGCCCAACGCAGTATTTT. Protein product: CASSQQTSPTQYF.

The rearrangement links TRBV20-1 to TRBJ2-1; D gene ambiguous. The V end lost 1 base, the J end lost 2 bases, and 9 bases lay between the germline ends. CDR1 DFQATT and CDR2 SNEGSKA come from the germline V gene (reference sequence). This CDR3 region has 14 residues. The CDR3 bases are TGCAGTGCTAGAGCTTGGGATACCTACAATGAGCAGTTCTTC. This translates into CSARAWDTYNEQFF.

J is TRBJ2-2 and V is TRBV7-8; possible D gene TRBD2, 6 bases. Germline V lookup: CDR1 SGHVS, CDR2 FQNEAQ. The V gene lost 3 bases and the J gene lost 2 bases, with 19 bases spanning the gap. The CDR3 contains 18 residues. DNA of the CDR3: TGTGCCAGCAGCTTCGGGCGGGGTACGGGATCCAACACCGGGGAGCTGTTTTTT. It specifies CASSFGRGTGSNTGELFF.

The V and J genes are TRBV7-2 and TRBJ2-4; 7 bases line up with TRBD1. The J call may be in error: the DNA end matches TRBJ2-7 better. CDR1 is SGHTA, CDR2 FQGNSA, per germline. CDR3 length: 12 amino acids. The CDR3 nucleotides are TGTGCCAGCAGCTTCCGGGACAGCGAGCAGTACTTC. This encodes CASSFRDSEQYF.

This clonotype was found many times. The rearrangement joins TRBV4-3 to TRBJ1-1; weak D call: TRBD1 (5 bases). Looked up from germline, CDR1 is LGHNA and CDR2 is YSLEER. Between the trimmed V and J ends, which lost 0 bases and 8 bases, there was a span of 10 bases. CDR3 length equals 13 residues. CDR3 sequence: CASSQDRGTEAFF. CDR3 nucleotides: TGCGCCAGCAGCCAAGATCGGGGGACGGAAGCTTTCTTT.

The chain recombines TRBV7-9 with TRBJ1-1; D is ambiguous. The CDR3 has 16 residues. The ends were cut back, 6 bases at V and 4 bases at J, with 21 bases in the middle. Germline CDR1 and CDR2: SEHNR and FQNEAQ (reference sequence). This CDR3 is CASSPRSSLTATEAFF. DNA of the CDR3: TGTGCCAGCAGTCCGAGATCAAGCCTTACGGCCACTGAAGCTTTCTTT.

The chain links TRBV24-1 to TRBJ2-1; no clear D. Trimming shortened V by 2 bases and J by 12 bases, and 10 bases separated the two germline ends. CDR3 size: 12 residues. Per germline, CDR1 KGHDR and CDR2 SFDVKD. CDR3 region: CATSDSRMGQFF. The CDR3 bases are TGTGCCACCAGTGATTCAAGGATGGGGCAGTTCTTC.

This clonotype has just a few counts. This sequence joins TRBV4-3 and TRBJ2-3; 12 nucleotides match TRBD2. Germline V gene data show CDR1 as LGHNA and CDR2 as YSLEER. This CDR3 is 16 amino acids long. J gave up 6 bases and V 4 bases, and 8 bases lay outside the gene matches. The chain's CDR3 is CASSPLLAGGPDTQYF. CDR3 DNA: TGCGCCAGCAGCCCATTACTAGCGGGGGGACCCGATACGCAGTATTTT.

This clonotype turned up a few times. V and J are TRBV7-2 and TRBJ2-5, with a possible D match to TRBD2 (6 bases). With 4 bases removed from V and 5 bases from J, the gap between germline ends came to 17 bases. The length of the CDR3 is 15 residues. Germline-derived CDR1 and CDR2 are SGHTA and FQGNSA. The CDR3 is CASSSLTSRPETQYF. The DNA of the CDR3 is TGTGCCAGCAGCTCCCTGACTAGTAGGCCCGAGACCCAGTACTTC.

This clonotype was observed a few times. The chain couples TRBV12-3 or TRBV12-4 to TRBJ2-1; TRBD1 agrees at 8 bases. The CDR3 consists of 15 residues. V gave up 4 bases and J gave up 1 base; unmatched junction bases: 3. CDR3 residues: CASSWTGPSYNEQFF. Here the CDR3 DNA reads TGTGCCAGCAGTTGGACAGGGCCTTCCTACAATGAGCAGTTCTTC.

CDR3 coding DNA: TGTGCCAGCAGCTTAGGGGCCTGGGCTCGGAACACTGAAGCTTTCTTT. Its protein is CASSLGAWARNTEAFF. The V and J genes are TRBV11-3 and TRBJ1-1; D not resolved. Trimming cost V 1 base and J 1 base, with 13 bases left between them. The CDR3 extends over 16 amino acids. Germline-derived CDR1 and CDR2 are SGHNT and YENEEA.

This sequence joins TRBV28 and TRBJ2-4; a possible D gene is TRBD2 (5 bases). With the DNA end fitting TRBJ2-5 better, the J assignment may be wrong. The CDR3 extends over 10 amino acids. Germline CDR1 reads MDHEN; CDR2 reads SYDVKM. Written as DNA, the CDR3 is TGTGCCTCGTTTCGGGGGACCCAGTACTTC. The encoded protein is CASFRGTQYF.

The rearrangement links TRBV4-2 to TRBJ2-3, with 7 bases aligning to TRBD1. The CDR3 loop spans 15 amino acids. J lost 6 bases, V lost 4 bases, and 10 bases had no gene match. Per germline, CDR1 LGHNA and CDR2 YNFKEQ. CDR3 sequence reads: CASSPGQVHSDTQYF. The CDR3 DNA sequence: TGTGCCAGCAGCCCCGGACAGGTTCATTCGGATACGCAGTATTTT.

This clonotype was counted between two and nine times. The rearrangement joins TRBV6-4 to TRBJ1-1, with D possibly being TRBD1 (5 bases). The germline gives CDR1 MRHNA, CDR2 SNTAGT. The CDR3 totals 12 residues. With 6 bases removed from V and 8 bases from J, the gap between germline ends came to 13 bases. CDR3 bases: TGTGCCAGCAGAAGCGAATGGGGGGAAGCTTTCTTT. This gives the protein CASRSEWGEAFF.

The chain combines TRBV9 with TRBJ2-1, with 10 bases fitting TRBD1. Trimming cost V 3 bases and J 6 bases; bases outside gene matches: 6. Germline V gives CDR1 SGDLS, CDR2 YYNGEE. This CDR3 has 15 residues. The CDR3 nucleotides are TGTGCCAGCAGCGCGGCCGGGACAGGGGTCAATGAGCAGTTCTTC. Protein: CASSAAGTGVNEQFF. The full variable domain, completed using reference TRBV9 and TRBJ2-1, is DSGVTQTPKHLITATGQRVTLRCSPRSGDLSVYWYQQSLDQGLQFLIQYYNGEERAKGNILERFSAQQFPDLHSELNLSSLELGDSALYFCASSAAGTGVNEQFFGPGTRLTVL.

In its sample, this clonotype was seen a few times. The genes are TRBV9 and TRBJ2-7; unclear D gene. The CDR3 is 15 amino acids. Per the germline V gene, CDR1 is SGDLS and CDR2 is YYNGEE. Trimming cost V 0 bases and J 2 bases, with 12 bases left between them. The CDR3 loop reads CASSVAYGIAYEQYF. CDR3 sequence (DNA): TGTGCCAGCAGCGTAGCTTACGGTATTGCCTACGAGCAGTACTTC.

This clonotype was picked up a small number of times. The chain uses TRBV27 and TRBJ2-1; no clear D. V lost 4 bases and J lost 5, with 15 bases in between. The germline V gene encodes CDR1 MNHEY and CDR2 SMNVEV (reference sequence). The CDR3 is 15 residues long. CDR3 nucleotide sequence: TGTGCCAGCAGTTCCCCCCGTAATCCAAACAATGAGCAGTTCTTC. Translated: CASSSPRNPNNEQFF.

V gene TRBV28 combines with J gene TRBJ2-4; the D gene is possibly TRBD1 (6 bases). Trimming removed 5 bases at V and 0 bases at J, with 14 bases between. CDR1 and CDR2 from the germline V gene are MDHEN and SYDVKM. This CDR3 region has 16 residues. CDR3 sequence reads: CASSERQVIAKNIQYF. The CDR3 DNA sequence: TGTGCCAGCAGTGAAAGACAGGTGATAGCCAAAAACATTCAGTACTTC.

This clonotype was counted only a few times. This sequence joins TRBV5-1 and TRBJ2-1, with D possibly being TRBD1 (6 bases). V was trimmed by 5 bases and J by 4 bases, leaving 13 bases between them. This CDR3 is built from 14 residues. The germline CDR1 and CDR2 sequences are SGHRS and YFSETQ. CDR3 protein: CASSEGERYNEQFF. Here the CDR3 DNA reads TGCGCCAGCAGTGAGGGGGAGAGGTACAATGAGCAGTTCTTC.

The rearrangement links TRBV20-1 to TRBJ2-1; 8 bases align to TRBD2. The junction had 10 bases not matched to a gene; V was cut back by 3 bases and J by 0 bases. Looked up from germline, CDR1 is DFQATT and CDR2 is SNEGSKA (reference sequence). The CDR3 totals 17 residues. In DNA form, the CDR3 reads TGCAGTGCTAGCTCCTTTATAGCGGGGTTCTCCTACAATGAGCAGTTCTTC. Its translation is CSASSFIAGFSYNEQFF.

The CDR3, as DNA: TGCGCCAGCAGCCAACCCAAGGGACAGGCGAGAGCAACTAGCACAGATACGCAGTATTTT. Translated: CASSQPKGQARATSTDTQYF. The chain is built from TRBV4-1 and TRBJ2-3, with 8 bases identical to TRBD1. The germline CDR1 and CDR2 sequences are MGHRA and YSYEKL. This CDR3 comprises 20 residues. J was trimmed by 0 bases and V by 2 bases; bases with no gene match: 16.

V gene TRBV7-6 combines with J gene TRBJ2-1; 8 bases align to TRBD2. Unmatched junction bases numbered 5, after V lost 5 bases and J lost 8 bases. This CDR3 comprises 13 residues. Germline CDR1 reads SGHVS; CDR2 reads FNYEAQ. The CDR3 DNA is TGTGCCAGCAGCGTAAGCGGGGGCGATGAGCAGTTCTTC. This sequence encodes CASSVSGGDEQFF. Variable domain in full (rest from reference TRBV7-6 and TRBJ2-1): GAGVSQSPRYKVTKRGQDVALRCDPISGHVSLYWYRQALGQGPEFLTYFNYEAQQDKSGLPNDRFSAERPEGSISTLTIQRTEQRDSAMYRCASSVSGGDEQFFGPGTRLTVL.

This clonotype was counted only a few times. The chain recombines TRBV12-3 or TRBV12-4 with TRBJ2-5; D call uncertain. The CDR3 extends over 13 amino acids. Trimming shortened V by 3 bases and J by 5 bases, and 10 bases separated the two germline ends. CDR3 sequence (DNA): TGTGCCAGCAGTTTTCGGCGTTCGGAGACCCAGTACTTC. This encodes CASSFRRSETQYF.